This paragraph reports one T cell receptor (beta chain). The CDR3 sequence is 14 residues long. The germline V gene has CDR1 SGHTA and CDR2 FQGNSA. V shed 1 base and J 9 bases; nucleotides not matched to a gene: 1. This entry comes from a study of OX40 agonist ivuxolimab in advanced cancers. Assay: immunoSEQ multiplex PCR; the TCRdb copy retains only in-frame clones and omits some. Of 95,000 to 100,000 clones listed, 90% are singletons. The origin of this receptor is an adult with an advanced solid tumor such as melanoma, head and neck, liver or kidney cancer. The chain employs TRBV7-2 and TRBJ2-4; 12 bases are a match to TRBD2. The sample consisted of CD4+ or CD8+ T cells sorted from blood, taken in a trial of the OX40 agonist ivuxolimab. The CDR3 reads CASSLGLAGAIQYF. The CDR3 nucleotides read TGTGCCAGCAGCTTAGGACTAGCGGGAGCCATTCAGTACTTC.